What follows are 27 T cell receptor beta chains derived from one specimen sequenced in a study of cytomegalovirus exposure and HLA in healthy donors (dated by TCRdb to about 2017). Receptor amplification or capture employed the immunoSEQ multiplex PCR assay. For the multiplex PCR, a mixture combining 60 forward primers for TCR Vbeta segments and 13 reverse primers for TCR Jbeta segments was used. In TCRdb, the immuneACCESS table is reduced to in-frame sequences with V and J assigned. These tables do not hold every clone; where another copy was compared, an unresolved V gene accounts for under half, and the others remain unexplained. Per the sample table, the count is 130,000 to 150,000 clones. The ten top clones hold 2% to 3% of the sample. The sequencing input was PBMCs. The receptor set was obtained from a man aged 40-50 years in good health and CMV-seronegative.

The chain recombines TRBV11-3 with TRBJ1-1; D possibly corresponds to TRBD1 (5 bases). Germline V gene lookup returns CDR1 SGHNT and CDR2 YENEEA. The CDR3 spans 12 residues. V was clipped by 5 bases and J by 5 bases, with 9 bases between them. The CDR3 sequence: CASSPGNTEAFF. The CDR3, as DNA: TGTGCCAGCAGCCCAGGGAATACTGAAGCTTTCTTT.

The chain couples TRBV18 to TRBJ2-5, with 10 bases aligning to TRBD2. Trimming cost V 5 bases and J 5 bases; bases outside gene matches: 5. Looked up from germline, CDR1 is KGHSH and CDR2 is LQKENI. There are 14 residues in the CDR3. In nucleotides, the CDR3 is TGTGCCAGCTCAGCTAGCGGGGGAGGTGAGACCCAGTACTTC. Its translation is CASSASGGGETQYF.

The V call is TRBV25-1, the J call TRBJ1-5; TRBD1 matches 9 bases. The CDR3 length is 14 residues. The germline CDR1 and CDR2 sequences are MGHDK and SYGVNS. Trimming took 6 bases from V and 2 from J; bases not matched to a gene: 2. The CDR3 spells CASRGQGGNQPQHF. For the CDR3, the DNA is TGTGCCAGCAGGGGACAGGGCGGCAATCAGCCCCAGCATTTT.

The genes are TRBV7-8 and TRBJ2-1, with 10 bases aligning to TRBD2. Germline V gene sequence: CDR1 SGHVS, CDR2 FQNEAQ. The CDR3 is 19 amino acids. J gave up 10 bases and V 1 base, and 19 bases lay outside the gene matches. CDR3 in amino acids: CASSLVSGQGWTSGREQFF. DNA for the CDR3: TGTGCCAGCAGCTTAGTAAGCGGTCAGGGGTGGACTAGCGGTAGGGAGCAGTTCTTC.

The rearrangement links TRBV7-2 to TRBJ2-3; 8 nucleotides align to TRBD2. Trimming at V came to 10 bases and at J to 2 bases, leaving 8 bases not matched to a gene. The germline V gene encodes CDR1 SGHTA and CDR2 FQGNSA. There are 14 residues in the CDR3. DNA of the CDR3: TGTGCCATCCGAGCGGGGGCCTCCACAGATACGCAGTATTTT. Its translation is CAIRAGASTDTQYF.

This sequence joins TRBV6-1 and TRBJ1-6; D may be TRBD1 (6 bases). V shed 4 bases and J shed 10 bases, with 14 bases lying between them. CDR3 length: 14 residues. Germline V gene data show CDR1 as MNHNS and CDR2 as SASEGT. DNA of the CDR3: TGTGCCAGCAGTGTGGGGGGGCTTGGCTCACCCCTCCACTTT. Residues: CASSVGGLGSPLHF.

The rearrangement uses TRBV5-1 and TRBJ1-2, with a weak D call TRBD1 (5 bases). The CDR3 has 14 amino acids. The V gene's germline CDR1 is SGHRS and CDR2 YFSETQ. V was pared by 0 bases and J by 8 bases, with 14 bases between. The CDR3 DNA is TGCGCCAGCAGCTTGGCACTGAAAGGACAAGGCTACACCTTC. This gives the protein CASSLALKGQGYTF.

The V and J genes are TRBV5-1 and TRBJ2-3; D remains unclear. Germline V gene lookup returns CDR1 SGHRS and CDR2 YFSETQ. The CDR3 runs 14 residues. V was pared by 2 bases and J by 2 bases, with 9 bases between. CDR3 in amino acids: CASSLQFFTDTQYF. Here the CDR3 DNA reads TGCGCCAGCAGCTTACAGTTCTTCACAGATACGCAGTATTTT. The full variable domain, completed using reference TRBV5-1 and TRBJ2-3, is KAGVTQTPRYLIKTRGQQVTLSCSPISGHRSVSWYQQTPGQGLQFLFEYFSETQRNKGNFPGRFSGRQFSNSRSEMNVSTLELGDSALYLCASSLQFFTDTQYFGPGTRLTVL.

This sequence joins TRBV9 and TRBJ2-5; D is possibly TRBD1 (6 bases). The CDR3 has 14 residues. The V and J ends lost 4 bases and 6 bases respectively, with 16 bases between them. CDR1 and CDR2 (germline): SGDLS, YYNGEE. The CDR3 nucleotides read TGTGCCAGCAGCCCCACAGGGCTTCGGAAGACCCAGTACTTC. As protein: CASSPTGLRKTQYF.

This chain links TRBV13 with TRBJ2-3; 8 bases align to TRBD1. V lost 4 bases to trimming and J lost 3 bases; unmatched junction nucleotides: 9. CDR3 length equals 16 residues. CDR1 is PRHDT and CDR2 is FYEKMQ in the germline V gene (reference sequence). CDR3 region: CASSSPGGAGTDTQYF. DNA of the CDR3: TGTGCCAGCAGCTCGCCAGGGGGCGCTGGGACAGATACGCAGTATTTT.

The genes are TRBV7-9 and TRBJ1-1; D is undetermined. This CDR3 comprises 12 residues. V shed 5 bases and J shed 0 bases, with 4 bases lying between them. Germline V gene data show CDR1 as SEHNR and CDR2 as FQNEAQ (reference sequence). For the CDR3, the DNA is TGTGCCAGCAGCCTCCTGAACACTGAAGCTTTCTTT. It specifies CASSLLNTEAFF.

This sequence joins TRBV10-3 and TRBJ1-5; D is perhaps TRBD1 (6 bases). CDR3 size: 14 residues. Per the germline V gene, CDR1 is ENHRY and CDR2 is SYGVKD. V gave up 4 bases and J gave up 2 bases, with 9 bases separating them. The CDR3 DNA follows: TGTGCCATCAGTGTTTCAGGGGGCAATCAGCCCCAGCATTTT. The encoded protein is CAISVSGGNQPQHF.

V and J are TRBV18 and TRBJ1-2; 8 bases fit TRBD1. The CDR3 loop spans 16 amino acids. CDR1 KGHSH and CDR2 LQKENI come from the germline V gene. The V and J ends lost 6 bases and 2 bases, in that order; junction bases with no gene match: 11. CDR3 in amino acids: CASSPTGQGPNYGYTF. The CDR3 DNA reads TGTGCCAGCTCCCCCACCGGACAGGGTCCCAACTATGGCTACACCTTC.

The CDR3 nucleotides read TGTGCCAGCAGTGGAGGGGGCAGTTTAGTCACCGGGGAGCTGTTTTTT. Translated: CASSGGGSLVTGELFF. The J gene is TRBJ2-2, the V gene TRBV6-1, with 7 positions matching TRBD1. Per germline, CDR1 MNHNS and CDR2 SASEGT. Trimming at V came to 4 bases and at J to 4 bases, leaving 9 bases not matched to a gene. This CDR3 region has 16 residues.

This rearrangement joins TRBV5-6 to TRBJ1-4; D gene ambiguous. The CDR3 has 16 amino acids. Germline values: CDR1 SGHDT, CDR2 YYEEEE. Trimming cost V 4 bases and J 0 bases, with 13 bases left between them. The CDR3 DNA sequence: TGTGCCAGCAGCATTCCGACCGGGGCAACTAATGAAAAACTGTTTTTT. Residues: CASSIPTGATNEKLFF.

The V gene is TRBV7-9, the J gene TRBJ1-4; no clear D. Trimming took off 1 base at V and 1 base at J, with 10 bases between the two ends. This CDR3 has 16 amino acids. The germline V gene encodes CDR1 SEHNR and CDR2 FQNEAQ (reference sequence). Here the CDR3 reads CASSLDFTETNEKLFF. The CDR3 nucleotides are TGTGCCAGCAGCTTAGACTTCACAGAAACTAATGAAAAACTGTTTTTT.

This rearrangement joins TRBV5-1 to TRBJ2-7, with a tentative D call TRBD1 (5 bases). Trimming left V 4 bases short and J 2 bases short, with 13 bases between. The length of the CDR3 is 14 residues. Germline-derived CDR1 and CDR2 are SGHRS and YFSETQ. CDR3 in amino acids: CASSLSGSPYEQYF. CDR3 DNA sequence: TGCGCCAGCAGCCTATCAGGGTCCCCCTACGAGCAGTACTTC. Filled out from reference TRBV5-1 and TRBJ2-7, the complete variable domain reads KAGVTQTPRYLIKTRGQQVTLSCSPISGHRSVSWYQQTPGQGLQFLFEYFSETQRNKGNFPGRFSGRQFSNSRSEMNVSTLELGDSALYLCASSLSGSPYEQYFGPGTRLTVT.

The chain has TRBV6-1 and TRBJ2-1; TRBD2 agrees at 12 bases. The CDR3 extends over 17 amino acids. Germline assignment: CDR1 MNHNS and CDR2 SASEGT. Trimming at V came to 2 bases and at J to 0 bases, leaving 2 bases not matched to a gene. The CDR3 is CASSELAGGSSYNEQFF. The CDR3 nucleotides read TGTGCCAGCAGTGAACTAGCGGGGGGGTCCTCCTACAATGAGCAGTTCTTC.

V and J are TRBV10-2 and TRBJ2-7; 7 bases are a match to TRBD1. This CDR3 has 15 residues. V lost 4 bases, J lost 6 bases, and 12 bases stayed unmatched. The V gene's germline CDR1 is WSHSY and CDR2 SAAADI. The CDR3 coding sequence is TGCGCCAGCAGTGGCCAGGGGGTTCTTAGTAGCGAGCAGTACTTC. It specifies CASSGQGVLSSEQYF.

The chain recombines TRBV7-3 with TRBJ2-7, with a weak D call TRBD2 (6 bases). Germline loops: CDR1 SGHTA, CDR2 FQGTGA. The CDR3 has 13 amino acids. Trimming removed 1 base from V and 6 bases from J, with 10 bases in between. CDR3 nucleotides: TGTGCCAGCAGCTTAAAGGCGGGGAGCGAGCAGTACTTC. Amino acid sequence: CASSLKAGSEQYF.

The chain combines TRBV5-1 with TRBJ2-2, with 8 bases identical to TRBD1. CDR1 and CDR2 from the germline V gene are SGHRS and YFSETQ. The J segment lost 0 bases and the V segment lost 1 base, leaving 11 bases of the junction unmatched. CDR3 length: 19 residues. This CDR3 reads CASSLPGNRGTANTGELFF. The CDR3 nucleotides are TGCGCCAGCAGCTTGCCCGGTAACAGGGGGACCGCGAACACCGGGGAGCTGTTTTTT.

The chain links TRBV5-4 to TRBJ1-5; no firm D call. Trimming took off 0 bases at V and 4 bases at J, with 8 bases between the two ends. CDR1 SGHNT and CDR2 YYREEE come from the germline V gene (reference sequence). This CDR3 has 14 residues. The CDR3, as DNA: TGTGCCAGCAGCTTGGACAGATCAAATCAGCCCCAGCATTTT. This gives the protein CASSLDRSNQPQHF.

The chain employs TRBV7-9 and TRBJ2-7, with a weak D call TRBD1 (6 bases). This CDR3 is 15 amino acids long. Germline V gives CDR1 SEHNR, CDR2 FQNEAQ (reference sequence). V lost 0 bases to trimming and J lost 6 bases, with 15 bases between them. The CDR3 sequence is CASSLARGQLGEQYF. DNA of the CDR3: TGTGCCAGCAGCTTAGCGAGGGGACAACTGGGCGAGCAGTACTTC.

The chain couples TRBV29-1 to TRBJ2-2; D remains ambiguous. Trimming left V 3 bases short and J 2 bases short, with 13 bases between. CDR1 is SQVTM, CDR2 ANQGSEA, per germline. The CDR3 loop spans 15 amino acids. In DNA, the CDR3 is TGCAGCGTTGAGAGAAGCGAGCACAACACCGGGGAGCTGTTTTTT. The encoded protein is CSVERSEHNTGELFF.

The J gene is TRBJ1-3, the V gene TRBV10-3; no clear D. The V end was cut by 8 bases, the J end by 6 bases, with 14 bases between. This CDR3 has 13 amino acids. Per germline, CDR1 ENHRY and CDR2 SYGVKD. The CDR3 reads CAIRETSINTIYF. CDR3 DNA sequence: TGTGCCATCCGGGAGACATCCATAAACACCATATATTTT.

The chain combines TRBV7-9 with TRBJ1-1; D is unresolved. This CDR3 is built from 15 residues. V was clipped by 4 bases and J by 2 bases, with 14 bases between them. Germline-derived CDR1 and CDR2 are SEHNR and FQNEAQ (reference sequence). The CDR3 sequence: CASSSSGRTNTEAFF. CDR3 in DNA: TGTGCCAGCAGCTCCTCGGGGAGGACTAACACTGAAGCTTTCTTT.

This sequence joins TRBV11-2 and TRBJ1-3; 7 bases fit TRBD1. Germline-derived CDR1 and CDR2 are SGHAT and FQNNGV. V lost 5 bases, J lost 0 bases, and 7 bases stayed unmatched. The CDR3 is made up of 16 amino acids. The CDR3 DNA sequence: TGTGCCAGCAGCATCATGGGACAGAGCTCTGGAAACACCATATATTTT. It codes for CASSIMGQSSGNTIYF.